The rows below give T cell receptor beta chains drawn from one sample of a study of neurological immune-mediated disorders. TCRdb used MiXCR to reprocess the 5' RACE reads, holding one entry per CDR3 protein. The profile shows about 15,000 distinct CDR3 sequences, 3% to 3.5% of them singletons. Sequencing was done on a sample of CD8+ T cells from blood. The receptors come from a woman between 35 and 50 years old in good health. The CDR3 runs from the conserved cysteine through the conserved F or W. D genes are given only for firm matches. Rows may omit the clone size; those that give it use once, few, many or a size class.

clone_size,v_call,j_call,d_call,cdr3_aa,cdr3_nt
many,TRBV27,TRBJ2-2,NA,CASSFLALGELFF,TGTGCCAGCAGTTTCTTAGCGCTCGGGGAGCTGTTTTTT
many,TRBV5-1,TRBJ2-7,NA,CASSLAGRWGPGNEQYF,TGCGCCAGCAGCTTGGCCGGGCGTTGGGGGCCGGGGAACGAGCAGTACTTC
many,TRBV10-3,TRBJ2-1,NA,CAISDGKSGGTYNEQFF,TGTGCCATCAGTGATGGGAAGAGCGGAGGGACCTACAATGAGCAGTTCTTC
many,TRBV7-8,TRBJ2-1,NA,CAIRGGEGYNEQFF,TGTGCCATCCGAGGGGGAGAGGGGTACAATGAGCAGTTCTTC
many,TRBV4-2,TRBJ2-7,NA,CASSQASRAHEQYF,TGTGCCAGCAGCCAAGCCAGTAGGGCCCACGAGCAGTACTTC
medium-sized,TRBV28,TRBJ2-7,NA,CATQGGPYEQYF,TGTGCCACACAGGGTGGCCCCTACGAGCAGTACTTC
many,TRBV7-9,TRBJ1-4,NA,CASMGGDEKLFF,TGTGCCAGCATGGGAGGGGATGAAAAACTGTTTTTT
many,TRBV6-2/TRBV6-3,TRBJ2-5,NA,CASSYRRGETQYF,TGTGCCAGCAGTTATCGAAGGGGAGAGACCCAGTACTTC
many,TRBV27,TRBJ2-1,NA,CASSLFGEQFF,TGTGCCAGCAGTTTATTTGGTGAGCAGTTCTTC
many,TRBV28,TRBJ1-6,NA,CASSFGLSDSPLHF,TGTGCCAGCAGTTTCGGGCTCTCCGATTCACCCCTCCACTTT
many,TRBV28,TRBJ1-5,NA,CASSFLNQPQHF,TGTGCCAGCAGTTTCCTCAATCAGCCCCAGCATTTT
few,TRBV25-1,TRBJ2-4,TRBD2,CASMSGGRSLYF,TGTGCCAGCATGTCGGGCGGGAGATCGCTGTACTTC
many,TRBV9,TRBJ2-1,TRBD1,CASSAGDRLYNEQFF,TGTGCCAGCAGCGCTGGGGACAGGCTCTACAATGAGCAGTTCTTC
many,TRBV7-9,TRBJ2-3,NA,CASSFDPGTDTQYF,TGTGCCAGCAGCTTTGATCCAGGCACAGATACGCAGTATTTT
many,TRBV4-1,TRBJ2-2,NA,CASSQETTTGELFF,TGCGCCAGCAGCCAAGAGACCACTACCGGGGAGCTGTTTTTT
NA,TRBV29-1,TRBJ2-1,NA,CSVVFEYNEQFF,TGCAGCGTTGTATTCGAGTACAATGAGCAGTTCTTC